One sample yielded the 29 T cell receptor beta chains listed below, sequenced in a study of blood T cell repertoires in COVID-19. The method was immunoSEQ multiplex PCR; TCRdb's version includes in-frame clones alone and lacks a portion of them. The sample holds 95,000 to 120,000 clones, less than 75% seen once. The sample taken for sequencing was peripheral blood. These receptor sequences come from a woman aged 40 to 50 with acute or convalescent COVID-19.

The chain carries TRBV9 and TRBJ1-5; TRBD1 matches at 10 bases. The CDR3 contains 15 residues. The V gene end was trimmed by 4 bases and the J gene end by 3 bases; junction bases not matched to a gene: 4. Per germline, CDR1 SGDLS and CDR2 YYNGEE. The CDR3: CASSPTGGANQPQHF. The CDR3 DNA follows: TGTGCCAGCAGCCCGACAGGGGGCGCCAATCAGCCCCAGCATTTT. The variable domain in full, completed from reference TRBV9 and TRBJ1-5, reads DSGVTQTPKHLITATGQRVTLRCSPRSGDLSVYWYQQSLDQGLQFLIQYYNGEERAKGNILERFSAQQFPDLHSELNLSSLELGDSALYFCASSPTGGANQPQHFGDGTRLSIL.

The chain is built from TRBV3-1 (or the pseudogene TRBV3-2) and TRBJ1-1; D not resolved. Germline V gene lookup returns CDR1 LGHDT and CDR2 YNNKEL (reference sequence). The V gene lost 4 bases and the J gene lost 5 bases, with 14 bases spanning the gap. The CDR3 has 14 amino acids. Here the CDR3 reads CASSPLRAETEAFF. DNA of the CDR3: TGTGCCAGCAGCCCATTGCGGGCCGAGACTGAAGCTTTCTTT.

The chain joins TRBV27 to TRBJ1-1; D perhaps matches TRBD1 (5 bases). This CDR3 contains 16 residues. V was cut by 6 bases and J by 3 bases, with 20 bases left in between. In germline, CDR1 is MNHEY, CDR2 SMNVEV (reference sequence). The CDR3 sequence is CASSRRAGTMDTEAFF. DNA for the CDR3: TGTGCCAGCAGCCGGAGGGCGGGGACCATGGACACTGAAGCTTTCTTT.

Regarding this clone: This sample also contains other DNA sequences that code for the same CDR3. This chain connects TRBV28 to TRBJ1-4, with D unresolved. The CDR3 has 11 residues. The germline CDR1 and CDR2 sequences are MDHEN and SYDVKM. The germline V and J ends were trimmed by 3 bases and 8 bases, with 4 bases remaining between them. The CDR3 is CASSFREKLFF. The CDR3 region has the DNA TGTGCCAGCAGTTTCCGGGAAAAACTGTTTTTT.

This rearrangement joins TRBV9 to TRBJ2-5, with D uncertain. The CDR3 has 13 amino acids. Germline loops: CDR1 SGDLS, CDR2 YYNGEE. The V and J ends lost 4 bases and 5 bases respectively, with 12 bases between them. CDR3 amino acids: CASSPIPQETQYF. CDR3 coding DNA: TGTGCCAGCAGCCCGATACCGCAGGAGACCCAGTACTTC.

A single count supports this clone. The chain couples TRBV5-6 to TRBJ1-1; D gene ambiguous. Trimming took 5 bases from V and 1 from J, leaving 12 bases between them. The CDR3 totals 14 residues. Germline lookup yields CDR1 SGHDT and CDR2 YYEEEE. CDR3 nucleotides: TGTGCCAGCAGACCGGCACAGACGAACACTGAAGCTTTCTTT. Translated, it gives CASRPAQTNTEAFF.

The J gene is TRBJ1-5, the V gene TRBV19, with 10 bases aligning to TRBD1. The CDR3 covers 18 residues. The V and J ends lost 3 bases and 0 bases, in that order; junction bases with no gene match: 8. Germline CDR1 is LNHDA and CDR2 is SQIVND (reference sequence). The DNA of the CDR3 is TGTGCCAGTAGTATGGGGACAGGGGCCCCTTATAGCAATCAGCCCCAGCATTTT. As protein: CASSMGTGAPYSNQPQHF.

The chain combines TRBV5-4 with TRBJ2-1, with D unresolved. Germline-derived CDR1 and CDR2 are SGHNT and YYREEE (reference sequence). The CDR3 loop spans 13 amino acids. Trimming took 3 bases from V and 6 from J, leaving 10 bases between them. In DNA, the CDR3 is TGTGCCAGCAGCTCCAGTCTGATCAATGAGCAGTTCTTC. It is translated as CASSSSLINEQFF.

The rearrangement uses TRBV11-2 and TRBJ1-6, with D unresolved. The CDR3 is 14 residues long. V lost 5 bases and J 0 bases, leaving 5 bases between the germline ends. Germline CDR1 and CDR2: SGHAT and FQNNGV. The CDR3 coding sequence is TGTGCCAGCAGCACGGTCTCCTATAATTCACCCCTCCACTTT. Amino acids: CASSTVSYNSPLHF.

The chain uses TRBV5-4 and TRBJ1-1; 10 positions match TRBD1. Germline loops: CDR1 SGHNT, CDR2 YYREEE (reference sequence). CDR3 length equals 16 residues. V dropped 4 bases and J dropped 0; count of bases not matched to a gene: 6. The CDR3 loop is CASSPGTGAMNTEAFF. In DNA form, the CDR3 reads TGTGCCAGCAGCCCCGGGACAGGGGCCATGAACACTGAAGCTTTCTTT.

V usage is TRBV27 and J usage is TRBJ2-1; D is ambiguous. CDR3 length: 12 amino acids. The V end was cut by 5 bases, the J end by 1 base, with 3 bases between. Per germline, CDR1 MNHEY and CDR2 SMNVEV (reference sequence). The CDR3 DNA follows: TGTGCCAGCAGTCTTTCCTACAATGAGCAGTTCTTC. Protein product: CASSLSYNEQFF.

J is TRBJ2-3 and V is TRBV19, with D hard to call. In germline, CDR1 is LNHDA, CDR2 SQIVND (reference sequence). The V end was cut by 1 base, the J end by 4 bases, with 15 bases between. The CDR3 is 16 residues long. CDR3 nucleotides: TGTGCCAGTAGTATAGGTACTCCTGTCACGGCAGATACGCAGTATTTT. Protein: CASSIGTPVTADTQYF.

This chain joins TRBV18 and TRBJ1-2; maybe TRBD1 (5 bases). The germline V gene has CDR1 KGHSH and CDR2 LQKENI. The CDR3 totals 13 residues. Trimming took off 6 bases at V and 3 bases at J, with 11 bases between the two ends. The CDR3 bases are TGTGCCAGCTCCCGGGGAGGGGACTATGGCTACACCTTC. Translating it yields CASSRGGDYGYTF.

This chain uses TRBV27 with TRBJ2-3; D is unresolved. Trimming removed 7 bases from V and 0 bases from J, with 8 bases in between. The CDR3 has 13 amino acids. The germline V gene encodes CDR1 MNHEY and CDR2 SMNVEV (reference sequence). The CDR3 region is CASMEQSTDTQYF. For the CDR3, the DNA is TGTGCCAGCATGGAACAGAGCACAGATACGCAGTATTTT.

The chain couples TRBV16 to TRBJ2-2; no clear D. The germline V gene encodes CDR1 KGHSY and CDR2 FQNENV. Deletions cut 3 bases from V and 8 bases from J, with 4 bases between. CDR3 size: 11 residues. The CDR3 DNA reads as TGTGCCAGCAGCCAGGAGGGGGAGCTGTTTTTT. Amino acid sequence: CASSQEGELFF.

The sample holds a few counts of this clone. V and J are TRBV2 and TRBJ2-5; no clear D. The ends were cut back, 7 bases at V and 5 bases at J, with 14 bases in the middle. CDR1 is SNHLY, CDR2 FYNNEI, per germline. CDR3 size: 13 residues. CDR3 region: CASTRTGGETQYF. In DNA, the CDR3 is TGTGCCAGCACCAGAACGGGTGGGGAGACCCAGTACTTC.

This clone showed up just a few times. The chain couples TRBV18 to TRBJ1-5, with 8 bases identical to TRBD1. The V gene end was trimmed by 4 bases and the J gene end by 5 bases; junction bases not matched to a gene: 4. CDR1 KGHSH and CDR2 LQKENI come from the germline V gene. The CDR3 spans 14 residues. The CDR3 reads CASSRQGADQPQHF. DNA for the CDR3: TGTGCCAGCTCACGTCAGGGGGCGGATCAGCCCCAGCATTTT.

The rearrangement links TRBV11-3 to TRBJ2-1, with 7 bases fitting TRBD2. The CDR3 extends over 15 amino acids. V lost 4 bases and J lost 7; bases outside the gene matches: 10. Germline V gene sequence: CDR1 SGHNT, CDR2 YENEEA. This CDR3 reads CASSSTGQGGNEQFF. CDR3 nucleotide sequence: TGTGCCAGCAGCTCAACGGGGCAGGGAGGGAATGAGCAGTTCTTC. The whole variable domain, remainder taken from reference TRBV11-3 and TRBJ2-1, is EAGVVQSPRYKIIEKKQPVAFWCNPISGHNTLYWYLQNLGQGPELLIRYENEEAVDDSQLPKDRFSAERLKGVDSTLKIQPAELGDSAVYLCASSSTGQGGNEQFFGPGTRLTVL.

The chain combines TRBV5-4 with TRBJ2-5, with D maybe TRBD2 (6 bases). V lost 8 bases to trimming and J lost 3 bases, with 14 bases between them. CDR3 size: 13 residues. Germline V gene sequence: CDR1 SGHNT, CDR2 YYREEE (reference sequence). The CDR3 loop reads CASGNSGEETQYF. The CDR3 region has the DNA TGTGCCAGTGGGAATTCGGGGGAAGAGACCCAGTACTTC. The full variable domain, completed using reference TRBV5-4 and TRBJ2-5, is ETGVTQSPTHLIKTRGQQVTLRCSSQSGHNTVSWYQQALGQGPQFIFQYYREEENGRGNFPPRFSGLQFPNYSSELNVNALELDDSALYLCASGNSGEETQYFGPGTRLLVL.

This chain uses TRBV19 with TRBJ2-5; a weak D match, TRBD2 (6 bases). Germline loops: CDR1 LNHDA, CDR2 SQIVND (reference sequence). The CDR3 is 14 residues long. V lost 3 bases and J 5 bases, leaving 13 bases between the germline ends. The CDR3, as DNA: TGTGCCAGTAGTATGGGGGGAGGTCAGGAGACCCAGTACTTC. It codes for CASSMGGGQETQYF.

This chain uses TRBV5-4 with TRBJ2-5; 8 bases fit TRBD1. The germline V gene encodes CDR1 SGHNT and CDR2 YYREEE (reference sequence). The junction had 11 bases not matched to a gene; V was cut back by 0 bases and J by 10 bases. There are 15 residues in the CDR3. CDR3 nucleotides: TGTGCCAGCAGCTTGGATGTGCAGGGGGCGGAGGTCCAGTACTTC. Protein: CASSLDVQGAEVQYF.

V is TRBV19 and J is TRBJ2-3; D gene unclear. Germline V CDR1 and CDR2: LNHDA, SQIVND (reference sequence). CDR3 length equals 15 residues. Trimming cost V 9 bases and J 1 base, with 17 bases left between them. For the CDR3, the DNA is TGTGCCAGCAGCGTCGGTGTTTGGGGCACAGATACGCAGTATTTT. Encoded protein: CASSVGVWGTDTQYF.

CDR3 nucleotide sequence: TGTGCCAGCACTCAGCGGGGGAGCGGGGAGACCCAGTACTTC. Translated: CASTQRGSGETQYF. V usage is TRBV6-5 and J usage is TRBJ2-5; 8 bases fit TRBD2. The CDR3 runs to 14 residues. Germline V gene sequence: CDR1 MNHEY, CDR2 SVGAGI. Losses at the gene ends were 7 bases for V and 5 bases for J; bases not matched to a gene: 9.

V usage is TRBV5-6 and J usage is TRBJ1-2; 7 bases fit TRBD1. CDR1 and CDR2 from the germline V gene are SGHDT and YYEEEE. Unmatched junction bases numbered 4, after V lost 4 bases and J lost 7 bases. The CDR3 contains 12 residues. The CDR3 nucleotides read TGTGCCAGCAGCCAACCAGGGGGTGGCTACACCTTC. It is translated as CASSQPGGGYTF.

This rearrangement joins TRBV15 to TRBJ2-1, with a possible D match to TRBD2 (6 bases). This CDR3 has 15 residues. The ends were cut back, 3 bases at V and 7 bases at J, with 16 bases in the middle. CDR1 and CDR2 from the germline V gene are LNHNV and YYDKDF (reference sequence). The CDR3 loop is CATSREGRSENEQFF. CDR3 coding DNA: TGTGCCACCAGCAGGGAGGGGCGCTCTGAGAATGAGCAGTTCTTC.

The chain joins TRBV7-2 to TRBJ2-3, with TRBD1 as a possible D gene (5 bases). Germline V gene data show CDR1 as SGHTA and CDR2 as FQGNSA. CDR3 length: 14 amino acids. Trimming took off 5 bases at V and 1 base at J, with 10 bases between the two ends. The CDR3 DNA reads TGTGCCAGCAGCCTTAGACAGCGCACAGATACGCAGTATTTT. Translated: CASSLRQRTDTQYF.

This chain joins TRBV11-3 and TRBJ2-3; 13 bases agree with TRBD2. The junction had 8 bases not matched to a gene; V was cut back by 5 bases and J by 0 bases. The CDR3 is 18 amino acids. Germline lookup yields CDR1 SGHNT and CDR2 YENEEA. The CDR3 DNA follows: TGTGCCAGCAGCCTGGGACTAGCGGGGCCCTCTAGCACAGATACGCAGTATTTT. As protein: CASSLGLAGPSSTDTQYF.

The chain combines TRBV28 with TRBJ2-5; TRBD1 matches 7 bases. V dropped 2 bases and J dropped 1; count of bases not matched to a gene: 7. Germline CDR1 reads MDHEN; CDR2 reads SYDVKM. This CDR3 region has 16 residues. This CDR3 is CASSLSMGTAQETQYF. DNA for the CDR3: TGTGCCAGCAGTTTAAGTATGGGGACAGCCCAAGAGACCCAGTACTTC.

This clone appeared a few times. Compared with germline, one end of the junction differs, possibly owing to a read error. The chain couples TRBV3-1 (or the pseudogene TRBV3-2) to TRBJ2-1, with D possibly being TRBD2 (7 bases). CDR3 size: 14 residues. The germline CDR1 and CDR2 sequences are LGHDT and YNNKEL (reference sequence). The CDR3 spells CASSDSRGGGAPIF. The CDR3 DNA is TGTGCCAGCAGCGACTCTCGTGGAGGGGGGGCCCCAATCTTC.